This T cell receptor (beta chain) was sequenced during a study of human T cells and chemical hapten exposure. Original methodology: Ranging from roughly 23,224 to 750,000, TCR counts per sample had a median value of 95,638. Via MiXCR, TCRdb re-called the RACE reads, giving one row per CDR3 protein. The V and J calls here are based on TCRdb, not the publication. The sample includes around 300,000 distinct CDR3 sequences, 5.5% of them seen just once. Stated time point: pre-sensitization, week 0. As to treatment: therapeutic diphenylcyclopropenone sensitization with weekly scalp DPC. Trimming took 5 bases from V and 2 from J, leaving 15 bases between them. Per the germline V gene, CDR1 is LNHDA and CDR2 is SQIVND (reference sequence). The CDR3 is 16 amino acids.

The chain has TRBV19 and TRBJ1-4; the D gene is possibly TRBD1 (6 bases). The material sequenced was whole blood, taken in connection with sensitization to the hapten diphenylcyclopropenone (DPC). This sequence originates from a young woman with alopecia areata. Some clones in this sample may be carry-over from other donors' samples. The CDR3 DNA is TGTGCCAGTAGTGATCGACAGGCGGCTACTAATGAAAAACTGTTTTTT. It is translated as CASSDRQAATNEKLFF.